This TCR beta chain derives from a study of radiation and T cells in renal cell carcinoma. Study details: Nephrectomy followed 15 Gy stereotactic body radiation by 4 weeks.

As to time point: blood 2 weeks post-SBRT. Treatment of the sample: 15 Gy SBRT to primary tumor, nephrectomy 4 weeks later. Germline loops: CDR1 SGHVS, CDR2 FQNEAQ. V trimming: 4 bases; J trimming: 6 bases; junction bases outside the gene matches: 15. This CDR3 region has 17 residues. Some clones are missing from TCRdb's copy, which holds only in-frame ones; the method was immunoSEQ multiplex PCR. Among 20,000 to 30,000 clones listed, approximately 81% were seen once. J is TRBJ2-3 and V is TRBV7-8; 8 positions agree with TRBD2. Sample: blood, taken from a patient whose treatment included radiotherapy and nephrectomy. The sequence derives from a man in his 60s with renal cell carcinoma. The CDR3 here is CASSSRRFGLATDTQYF. The CDR3 nucleotides are TGTGCCAGCAGCTCGAGGAGGTTCGGACTAGCCACGGATACGCAGTATTTT. Filled out from reference TRBV7-8 and TRBJ2-3, the complete variable domain reads GAGVSQSPRYKVAKRGQDVALRCDPISGHVSLFWYQQALGQGPEFLTYFQNEAQLDKSGLPSDRFFAERPEGSVSTLKIQRTQQEDSAVYLCASSSRRFGLATDTQYFGPGTRLTVL.